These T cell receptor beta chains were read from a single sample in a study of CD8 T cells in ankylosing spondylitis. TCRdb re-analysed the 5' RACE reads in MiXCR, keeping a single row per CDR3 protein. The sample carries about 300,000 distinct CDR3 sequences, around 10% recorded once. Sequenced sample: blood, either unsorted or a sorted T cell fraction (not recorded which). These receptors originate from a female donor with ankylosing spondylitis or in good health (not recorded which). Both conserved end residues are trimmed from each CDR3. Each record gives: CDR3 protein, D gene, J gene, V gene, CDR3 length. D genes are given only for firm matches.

CDR3 protein: AITSGTGPKSSYGYT
D gene: -
J gene: TRBJ1-2
V gene: TRBV10-3
CDR3 length: 15

CDR3 protein: ASSQEGHQTYNEQF
D gene: -
J gene: TRBJ2-1
V gene: TRBV4-3
CDR3 length: 14

CDR3 protein: ASTSDRREAF
D gene: -
J gene: TRBJ1-1
V gene: TRBV27
CDR3 length: 10

CDR3 protein: ASRRGGGSSYNEQF
D gene: TRBD2
J gene: TRBJ2-1
V gene: TRBV11-1
CDR3 length: 14

CDR3 protein: ATSRDGDAQY
D gene: -
J gene: TRBJ2-3
V gene: TRBV15
CDR3 length: 10

CDR3 protein: SASPRQGRNSGANVLT
D gene: TRBD1
J gene: TRBJ2-6
V gene: TRBV20-1
CDR3 length: 16

CDR3 protein: SARARETDTQY
D gene: -
J gene: TRBJ2-3
V gene: TRBV20-1
CDR3 length: 11

CDR3 protein: AWRSGGGPDNEQF
D gene: TRBD2
J gene: TRBJ2-1
V gene: TRBV30
CDR3 length: 13

CDR3 protein: SAGNKDTQY
D gene: -
J gene: TRBJ2-3
V gene: TRBV29-1
CDR3 length: 9

CDR3 protein: ASSLAIGEQY
D gene: -
J gene: TRBJ2-7
V gene: TRBV5-5
CDR3 length: 10

CDR3 protein: ASSPSRELF
D gene: -
J gene: TRBJ2-2
V gene: TRBV7-9
CDR3 length: 9

CDR3 protein: ASIPLGANNSPLH
D gene: -
J gene: TRBJ1-6
V gene: TRBV7-9
CDR3 length: 13

CDR3 protein: ASSLRGSSYNSPLH
D gene: -
J gene: TRBJ1-6
V gene: TRBV5-6
CDR3 length: 14

CDR3 protein: ASSSSGLGGNEQF
D gene: -
J gene: TRBJ2-1
V gene: TRBV5-1
CDR3 length: 13

CDR3 protein: ASSLSRGNDQF
D gene: -
J gene: TRBJ2-1
V gene: TRBV12-3/TRBV12-4
CDR3 length: 11

CDR3 protein: ASSSPQGGNSPLH
D gene: -
J gene: TRBJ1-6
V gene: TRBV7-8
CDR3 length: 13